The 10 T cell receptor beta chains below all came from one sample that was sequenced in a study of cytotoxic CD8 clonotypes in ibrutinib-treated CLL. Clones were sequenced by immunoSEQ multiplex PCR, and TCRdb holds only the in-frame ones, with some missing. The sample contains about 130,000 clones, approximately 80% of which appear only once. Specimen: PBMCs, collected after 12 months of ibrutinib treatment. Source of these receptors: a human donor with chronic lymphocytic leukemia.

This chain uses TRBV5-8 with TRBJ2-5; no reliable D call. The germline gives CDR1 SGHTS, CDR2 YDEGEE. CDR3 length equals 11 residues. Trimming stripped 7 bases from V and 5 bases from J, with 9 bases between. CDR3 region: CASLIGETQYF. CDR3 nucleotides: TGTGCCAGCCTGATTGGGGAGACCCAGTACTTC.

This chain connects TRBV6-5 to TRBJ2-7; D is undetermined. The CDR3 has 13 residues. Germline CDR1 is MNHEY and CDR2 is SVGAGI. Trimming stripped 6 bases from V and 2 bases from J, with 11 bases between. CDR3 amino acids: CASSRAQAYEQYF. The CDR3 DNA follows: TGTGCCAGCAGCCGGGCGCAGGCCTACGAGCAGTACTTC.

V gene TRBV30 combines with J gene TRBJ2-5, with unresolved D. The germline gives CDR1 GTSNPN, CDR2 SVGIG (reference sequence). CDR3 length: 13 amino acids. Trimming took 2 bases from V and 2 from J, leaving 9 bases between them. In DNA, the CDR3 is TGTGCCTGGAGTATGATATCTCAAGAGACCCAGTACTTC. It yields the protein CAWSMISQETQYF. The full variable domain, with the rest looked up from reference TRBV30 and TRBJ2-5, is SQTIHQWPATLVQPVGSPLSLECTVEGTSNPNLYWYRQAAGRGLQLLFYSVGIGQISSEVPQNLSASRPQDRQFILSSKKLLLSDSGFYLCAWSMISQETQYFGPGTRLLVL.

In its sample, this clone was seen a few times. The gene calls are TRBV11-2 and TRBJ2-2; maybe TRBD2 (6 bases). This CDR3 has 14 amino acids. Germline-derived CDR1 and CDR2 are SGHAT and FQNNGV. V lost 4 bases and J lost 7, with 13 bases in between. CDR3 bases: TGTGCCAGCAGCTCGGGACTGGCTGGCGGGGAGCTGTTTTTT. This sequence encodes CASSSGLAGGELFF.

The rearrangement links TRBV15 to TRBJ2-3, with D tentatively TRBD2 (7 bases). The CDR3 extends over 15 amino acids. Per the germline V gene, CDR1 is LNHNV and CDR2 is YYDKDF (reference sequence). V was shortened by 4 bases and J by 4 bases, with 15 bases between the two germline ends. CDR3 loop: CATSKLARGADTQYF. The CDR3 DNA follows: TGTGCCACCAGCAAACTAGCGAGGGGGGCAGATACGCAGTATTTT. Full variable domain (missing parts from reference TRBV15 and TRBJ2-3): DAMVIQNPRYQVTQFGKPVTLSCSQTLNHNVMYWYQQKSSQAPKLLFHYYDKDFNNEADTPDNFQSRRPNTSFCFLDIRSPGLGDTAMYLCATSKLARGADTQYFGPGTRLTVL.

The chain is built from TRBV19 and TRBJ2-1, with 7 bases fitting TRBD1. The germline V gene encodes CDR1 LNHDA and CDR2 SQIVND (reference sequence). The V segment lost 6 bases and the J segment 2 bases; nucleotides outside the gene matches: 4. This CDR3 has 14 amino acids. The CDR3 spells CASRNRGPYNEQFF. CDR3 nucleotide sequence: TGTGCCAGTAGAAACAGGGGTCCCTACAATGAGCAGTTCTTC.

This clone has just one count. The chain is built from TRBV6-1 and TRBJ1-5; a weak D match, TRBD1 (6 bases). Per the germline V gene, CDR1 is MNHNS and CDR2 is SASEGT. The ends were cut back, 8 bases at V and 10 bases at J, with 18 bases in the middle. The CDR3 covers 13 residues. The chain's CDR3 is CASQDRRDGPQHF. The DNA of the CDR3 is TGTGCCAGCCAAGACAGGCGCGATGGTCCCCAGCATTTT.

This clone was observed a few times. The V and J genes are TRBV19 and TRBJ1-5; D is undetermined. V was pared by 0 bases and J by 6 bases, with 24 bases between. CDR3 length: 19 residues. Germline CDR1 LNHDA, CDR2 SQIVND (reference sequence). CDR3 coding DNA: TGTGCCAGTAGTATAGATCTATTTGACCGCCGGCGTGTGCTTCAGCCCCAGCATTTT. As protein: CASSIDLFDRRRVLQPQHF.

This clone was recorded only once. The V call is TRBV19, the J call TRBJ2-1; 7 positions match TRBD2. J was trimmed by 7 bases and V by 5 bases; bases with no gene match: 5. The CDR3 consists of 13 residues. Germline V gene sequence: CDR1 LNHDA, CDR2 SQIVND (reference sequence). The DNA for the CDR3 is TGTGCCAGTAGTTGGGGGAGGGGTAATGAGCAGTTCTTC. Translated: CASSWGRGNEQFF.

The chain is built from TRBV7-8 and TRBJ1-5, with D hard to call. This CDR3 spans 14 amino acids. V was clipped by 1 base and J by 4 bases, with 8 bases between them. Germline V gene lookup returns CDR1 SGHVS and CDR2 FQNEAQ. CDR3 amino acids: CASSLDLRNQPQHF. DNA for the CDR3: TGTGCCAGCAGCTTAGACCTTCGGAATCAGCCCCAGCATTTT.